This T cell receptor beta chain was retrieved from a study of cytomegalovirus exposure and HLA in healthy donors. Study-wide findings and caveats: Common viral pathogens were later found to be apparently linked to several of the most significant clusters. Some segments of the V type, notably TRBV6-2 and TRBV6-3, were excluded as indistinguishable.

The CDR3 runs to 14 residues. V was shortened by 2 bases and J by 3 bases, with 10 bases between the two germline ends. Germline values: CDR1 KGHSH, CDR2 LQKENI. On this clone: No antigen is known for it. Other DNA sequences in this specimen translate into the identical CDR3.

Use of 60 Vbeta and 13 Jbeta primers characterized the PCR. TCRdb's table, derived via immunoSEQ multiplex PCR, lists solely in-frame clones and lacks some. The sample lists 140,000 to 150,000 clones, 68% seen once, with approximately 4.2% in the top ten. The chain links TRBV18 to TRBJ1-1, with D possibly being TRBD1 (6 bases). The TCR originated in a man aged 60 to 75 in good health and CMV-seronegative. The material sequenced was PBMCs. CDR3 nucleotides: TGTGCCAGCTCACCAGGGGGCGCGGACACTGAAGCTTTCTTT. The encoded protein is CASSPGGADTEAFF.